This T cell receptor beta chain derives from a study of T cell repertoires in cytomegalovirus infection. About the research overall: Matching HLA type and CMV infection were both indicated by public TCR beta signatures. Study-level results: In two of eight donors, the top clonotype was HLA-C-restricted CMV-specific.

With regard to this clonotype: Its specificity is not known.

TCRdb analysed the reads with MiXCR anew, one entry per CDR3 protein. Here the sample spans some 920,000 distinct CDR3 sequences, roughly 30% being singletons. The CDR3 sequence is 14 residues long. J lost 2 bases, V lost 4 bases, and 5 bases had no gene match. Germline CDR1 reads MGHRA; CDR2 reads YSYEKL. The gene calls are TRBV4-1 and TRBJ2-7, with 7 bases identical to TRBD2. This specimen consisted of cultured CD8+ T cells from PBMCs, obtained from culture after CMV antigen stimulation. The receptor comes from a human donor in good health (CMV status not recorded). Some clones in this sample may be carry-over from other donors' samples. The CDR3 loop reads CASSRVGGAYEQYF. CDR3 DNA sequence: TGCGCCAGCAGCCGGGTGGGGGGGGCCTACGAGCAGTACTTC.